The 12 T cell receptor beta chains below come from one sample, sequenced in a study of T cells in Graves' hyperthyroidism and ophthalmopathy (dated by TCRdb to between 2018 and 2020). The receptor library was made with multiplex PCR. The instrument given in TCRdb is Illumina HiSeq 2000. Amplification of TCR beta CDR3 regions was carried out from RNA transcripts. The TCR CDR3 was subjected to a first round of RT-PCR using the HTBI primer set and the Qiagen OneStep RT-PCR kit. Using fastp at Q25 and MiXCR, TCRdb reprocessed the public reads and kept productive beta chains. Each entry is one CDR3 protein sequence, shown with its most common DNA and genes. The sample table lists hundreds of thousands of distinct CDR3 sequences, over 12% of them with a count of one. The top ten hold roughly a fifth of the sample. The specimen was blood. The source is a woman aged 60-75 years with Graves' ophthalmopathy.

The rearrangement joins TRBV24-1 to TRBJ2-1; D is unresolved. Trimming pared 6 bases from V and 5 bases from J, leaving 10 bases between. This CDR3 comprises 13 residues. Germline V gene lookup returns CDR1 KGHDR and CDR2 SFDVKD. The DNA of the CDR3 is TGTGCCACCAGTCGGATTGCGGACAATGAGCAGTTCTTC. Protein: CATSRIADNEQFF.

This clonotype was seen ten or more times. The V call is TRBV30, the J call TRBJ2-3, with D uncertain. The CDR3 is made up of 14 amino acids. The germline CDR1 and CDR2 sequences are GTSNPN and SVGIG (reference sequence). The V end was cut by 0 bases, the J end by 1 base, with 8 bases between. For the CDR3, the DNA is TGTGCCTGGAGTGTACTCAGAGGCACAGATACGCAGTATTTT. This sequence encodes CAWSVLRGTDTQYF. The full variable domain, with the rest looked up from reference TRBV30 and TRBJ2-3, is SQTIHQWPATLVQPVGSPLSLECTVEGTSNPNLYWYRQAAGRGLQLLFYSVGIGQISSEVPQNLSASRPQDRQFILSSKKLLLSDSGFYLCAWSVLRGTDTQYFGPGTRLTVL.

The sample holds many counts of this clonotype. The chain recombines TRBV5-1 with TRBJ2-7; 8 bases match TRBD1. CDR3 length: 14 amino acids. Looked up from germline, CDR1 is SGHRS and CDR2 is YFSETQ. V lost 1 base to trimming and J lost 7 bases; unmatched junction nucleotides: 7. This CDR3 reads CASSLYQGAREQYF. The CDR3 nucleotides read TGCGCCAGCAGCTTGTATCAGGGGGCGCGGGAGCAGTACTTC.

This clonotype was observed many times. The chain combines TRBV28 with TRBJ1-6, with unresolved D. There are 14 residues in the CDR3. V was clipped by 1 base and J by 5 bases, with 6 bases between them. Looked up from germline, CDR1 is MDHEN and CDR2 is SYDVKM. The CDR3 here is CASSLSGNNSPLHF. For the CDR3, the DNA is TGTGCCAGCAGTTTATCCGGGAATAATTCACCCCTCCACTTT.

Comments on this clonotype: Since a much larger clone is just one base distant, this may be a read error. The V call is TRBV24-1, the J call TRBJ2-3; the match to TRBD1 covers 9 bases. CDR1 is KGHDR and CDR2 is SFDVKD in the germline V gene. CDR3 size: 16 residues. The junction had 9 bases not matched to a gene; V was cut back by 4 bases and J by 5 bases. CDR3 amino acids: CATSESTGGGGDTQYF. The CDR3, as DNA: TGTGCCACCAGTGAATCTACAGGGGGCGGGGGAGATACGCAGTATTTT.

Ten or more counts support this clonotype. The chain couples TRBV7-9 to TRBJ1-2; D is uncertain. The CDR3 has 13 residues. CDR1 is SEHNR and CDR2 is FQNEAQ in the germline V gene (reference sequence). Trimming left V 3 bases short and J 2 bases short, with 7 bases between. The CDR3 sequence: CASSLEANYGYTF. In DNA form, the CDR3 reads TGTGCCAGCAGCTTGGAAGCAAACTATGGCTACACCTTC.

Ten or more counts support this clonotype. The chain is built from TRBV20-1 and TRBJ2-1; 7 positions match TRBD2. This CDR3 spans 16 amino acids. Germline loops: CDR1 DFQATT, CDR2 SNEGSKA (reference sequence). V trimming: 3 bases; J trimming: 1 base; junction bases outside the gene matches: 9. The CDR3 nucleotides read TGCAGTGCTAGTCCCCGGGCGGGAGTATCCTACAATGAGCAGTTCTTC. Translated: CSASPRAGVSYNEQFF.

This clonotype was counted between two and nine times. Here the CDR3 DNA reads TGTGCCAGCTCACCCGGGACAGGGGTGGATTCACCCCTCCACTTT. Translating gives CASSPGTGVDSPLHF. V and J are TRBV18 and TRBJ1-6, with TRBD1 matching over 10 bases. Germline trimming cut 3 bases from V and 8 bases from J; bases unmatched to any gene: 4. The CDR3 loop spans 15 amino acids. Germline V lookup: CDR1 KGHSH, CDR2 LQKENI.

The genes are TRBV18 and TRBJ2-1, with 9 bases fitting TRBD1. The CDR3 extends over 19 amino acids. CDR1 and CDR2 from the germline V gene are KGHSH and LQKENI. Trimming took 2 bases from V and 2 from J; bases not matched to a gene: 13. The CDR3 sequence: CASSPAAGDRDGAYNEQFF. Here the CDR3 DNA reads TGTGCCAGCTCACCAGCGGCTGGGGACAGGGATGGTGCCTACAATGAGCAGTTCTTC. Drawing the rest from reference TRBV18 and TRBJ2-1, the complete variable domain is NAGVMQNPRHLVRRRGQEARLRCSPMKGHSHVYWYRQLPEEGLKFMVYLQKENIIDESGMPKERFSAEFPKEGPSILRIQQVVRGDSAAYFCASSPAAGDRDGAYNEQFFGPGTRLTVL.

This clonotype was observed many times. The chain has TRBV2 and TRBJ2-7; TRBD2 agrees at 10 bases. V shed 8 bases and J 0 bases; nucleotides not matched to a gene: 7. This CDR3 has 15 amino acids. Germline V gene sequence: CDR1 SNHLY, CDR2 FYNNEI. CDR3 coding DNA: TGTGCCAGCCAACTAGCGGGACCACCCTCCTACGAGCAGTACTTC. Translating it yields CASQLAGPPSYEQYF. The whole variable domain, filled in from reference TRBV2 and TRBJ2-7, reads EPEVTQTPSHQVTQMGQEVILRCVPISNHLYFYWYRQILGQKVEFLVSFYNNEISEKSEIFDDQFSVERPDGSNFTLKIRSTKLEDSAMYFCASQLAGPPSYEQYFGPGTRLTVT.

In its sample, this clonotype was seen many times. V usage is TRBV28 and J usage is TRBJ2-2; perhaps D is TRBD1 or TRBD2 (5 bases each). In germline, CDR1 is MDHEN, CDR2 SYDVKM. This CDR3 is built from 15 residues. The V and J ends lost 3 bases and 3 bases respectively, with 11 bases between them. The CDR3 bases are TGTGCCAGCAGTTTTGAGGGGTGGTACACCGGGGAGCTGTTTTTT. This sequence encodes CASSFEGWYTGELFF.

This clonotype was recorded many times. The chain links TRBV3-1 to TRBJ2-5, with 14 bases matching TRBD2. Trimming removed 4 bases from V and 3 bases from J; junction bases left unmatched: 10. CDR1 and CDR2 (germline): LGHDT, YNNKEL (reference sequence). The CDR3 totals 18 residues. Written as DNA, the CDR3 is TGTGCCAGCAGCCTCCGATCAATGACTAGCGGGAGGGAAGAGACCCAGTACTTC. Protein sequence: CASSLRSMTSGREETQYF.